A single sample gave rise to the 29 T cell receptor beta chains below, sequenced in a study of radiation and T cells in renal cell carcinoma. Stated treatment: treatment-naive control, cytoreductive nephrectomy. Method: immunoSEQ multiplex PCR; TCRdb's copy keeps in-frame clones and lacks some. The repertoire holds 9,000 or so clones, with 65% as singletons. The sample here was tumor tissue, taken from a patient whose treatment was nephrectomy without radiotherapy. Receptors originate from a man in his 60s with renal cell carcinoma.

J is TRBJ2-3 and V is TRBV7-7, with D possibly matching TRBD1 (5 bases). Germline CDR1 is SSHAT and CDR2 is FNYEAQ (reference sequence). The CDR3 runs 15 residues. Trimming took 1 base from V and 1 from J, leaving 9 bases between them. Here the CDR3 reads CASSLGGAGTDTQYF. CDR3 DNA sequence: TGTGCCAGCAGCTTAGGGGGCGCGGGCACAGATACGCAGTATTTT.

The V and J genes are TRBV5-1 and TRBJ1-2; D gene ambiguous. Germline assignment: CDR1 SGHRS and CDR2 YFSETQ. The CDR3 is 13 amino acids. The ends were cut back, 0 bases at V and 0 bases at J, with 3 bases in the middle. The CDR3 loop is CASSLGPNYGYTF. The CDR3 DNA reads TGCGCCAGCAGCTTGGGTCCTAACTATGGCTACACCTTC.

This chain uses TRBV2 with TRBJ1-5; D gene ambiguous. CDR1 and CDR2 (germline): SNHLY, FYNNEI. The CDR3 runs 15 residues. Trimming took off 3 bases at V and 0 bases at J, with 9 bases between the two ends. The CDR3 here is CASSDARYSNQPQHF. CDR3 nucleotide sequence: TGTGCCAGCAGTGACGCTCGATATAGCAATCAGCCCCAGCATTTT.

This sequence joins TRBV6-6 and TRBJ1-1; 7 positions match TRBD1. V lost 2 bases, J lost 9 bases, and 6 bases stayed unmatched. The CDR3 contains 13 residues. The germline V gene encodes CDR1 MNHNY and CDR2 SVGAGI (reference sequence). This chain's CDR3 is CASSYPATGKAFF. CDR3 coding DNA: TGTGCCAGCAGTTACCCCGCGACAGGGAAAGCTTTCTTT.

The chain combines TRBV6-5 with TRBJ2-2, with D possibly TRBD1 on 5 matching bases. Trimming took off 6 bases at V and 6 bases at J, with 17 bases between the two ends. CDR3 length equals 15 residues. The germline V gene has CDR1 MNHEY and CDR2 SVGAGI. The CDR3 protein is CASSLTFDSAGELFF. The CDR3 DNA follows: TGTGCCAGCAGCCTGACTTTCGACAGTGCCGGGGAGCTGTTTTTT.

The chain recombines TRBV6-1 with TRBJ2-5; D may be TRBD1 or TRBD2 (6 bases each). The CDR3 is made up of 17 amino acids. V lost 0 bases and J 5 bases, leaving 19 bases between the germline ends. CDR1 MNHNS and CDR2 SASEGT come from the germline V gene. CDR3 nucleotide sequence: TGTGCCAGCAGTGAAGCGCTTCCGTGGGGGGCGCGGGAGACCCAGTACTTC. As protein: CASSEALPWGARETQYF.

This clone came up once. This chain links TRBV7-2 with TRBJ1-1; TRBD1 might be the D (5 bases). This CDR3 comprises 13 residues. The V end lost 4 bases, the J end lost 8 bases, and 14 bases lay between the germline ends. Looked up from germline, CDR1 is SGHTA and CDR2 is FQGNSA. In nucleotides, the CDR3 is TGTGCCAGCAGCTGGACACCTTCAGGGGAAGCTTTCTTT. Amino acids: CASSWTPSGEAFF. Full variable domain (rest looked up from reference TRBV7-2 and TRBJ1-1): GAGVSQSPSNKVTEKGKDVELRCDPISGHTALYWYRQSLGQGLEFLIYFQGNSAPDKSGLPSDRFSAERTGGSVSTLTIQRTQQEDSAVYLCASSWTPSGEAFFGQGTRLTVV.

This chain links TRBV5-4 with TRBJ2-7; 9 bases fit TRBD1. J was trimmed by 4 bases and V by 2 bases; bases with no gene match: 7. The length of the CDR3 is 15 residues. Germline CDR1 reads SGHNT; CDR2 reads YYREEE (reference sequence). The CDR3 reads CASSFLGQGLYEQYF. For the CDR3, the DNA is TGTGCCAGCAGCTTCTTGGGACAGGGTCTATACGAGCAGTACTTC.

This clone was counted a few times. The chain carries TRBV5-5 and TRBJ1-5, with a weak D call TRBD1 (6 bases). The germline gives CDR1 SGHKS, CDR2 YYEKEE (reference sequence). V shed 0 bases and J shed 4 bases, with 8 bases lying between them. This CDR3 region has 14 residues. The CDR3 DNA reads as TGTGCCAGCAGCTTGGGGACAGCGAATCAGCCCCAGCATTTT. Translated, it gives CASSLGTANQPQHF.

The chain joins TRBV5-1 to TRBJ1-3; D may be TRBD1 (6 bases). The CDR3 sequence is 14 residues long. Germline V gene data show CDR1 as SGHRS and CDR2 as YFSETQ. V lost 4 bases and J lost 1, with 9 bases in between. The CDR3 reads CASSSTGSGNTIYF. The CDR3 DNA reads as TGCGCCAGCAGCAGCACAGGGTCTGGAAACACCATATATTTT.

DNA of the CDR3: TGTGCCAGCAGCAAAGGAGCAGATACGCAGTATTTT. Translating it yields CASSKGADTQYF. The chain links TRBV11-3 to TRBJ2-3; no clear D gene. V lost 5 bases and J 4 bases, leaving 7 bases between the germline ends. Germline V gives CDR1 SGHNT, CDR2 YENEEA. The CDR3 runs to 12 residues. The whole variable domain, remainder taken from reference TRBV11-3 and TRBJ2-3, is EAGVVQSPRYKIIEKKQPVAFWCNPISGHNTLYWYLQNLGQGPELLIRYENEEAVDDSQLPKDRFSAERLKGVDSTLKIQPAELGDSAVYLCASSKGADTQYFGPGTRLTVL.

The V gene is TRBV5-4, the J gene TRBJ1-2; weak D call: TRBD1 (5 bases). Germline loops: CDR1 SGHNT, CDR2 YYREEE (reference sequence). V was trimmed by 2 bases and J by 0 bases, leaving 11 bases between them. The CDR3 has 15 amino acids. CDR3 sequence: CASSFSGISNYGYTF. CDR3 nucleotides: TGTGCCAGCAGCTTCTCAGGGATTTCTAACTATGGCTACACCTTC.

Notes on this clone: One end of the junction fails to match germline, which may point to a read error. The rearrangement uses TRBV11-2 and TRBJ2-7, with 9 nucleotides matching TRBD1. This CDR3 region has 14 residues. Per the germline V gene, CDR1 is SGHAT and CDR2 is FQNNGV. The CDR3 sequence is CATSSGTGTYEQYF. CDR3 coding DNA: TGTGCCACCAGCTCCGGGACAGGGACGTACGAGCAGTACTTC.

This clone came up once. V gene TRBV4-1 combines with J gene TRBJ2-2; the D gene is possibly TRBD2 (7 bases). Germline V gene sequence: CDR1 MGHRA, CDR2 YSYEKL. Trimming shortened V by 3 bases and J by 2 bases, and 13 bases separated the two germline ends. The CDR3 totals 16 residues. CDR3 in DNA: TGCGCCAGCAGCCAGGGGGGCGGGGGTAACACCGGGGAGCTGTTTTTT. It specifies CASSQGGGGNTGELFF.

V is TRBV2 and J is TRBJ1-4; tentatively, D is TRBD1 (5 bases). The V gene's germline CDR1 is SNHLY and CDR2 FYNNEI. The CDR3 is made up of 16 amino acids. V lost 7 bases to trimming and J lost 0 bases, with 15 bases between them. CDR3 nucleotide sequence: TGTGCCAGCAATGGCAGGGACGATTCAACTAATGAAAAACTGTTTTTT. Translation: CASNGRDDSTNEKLFF. Drawing the rest from reference TRBV2 and TRBJ1-4, the complete variable domain is EPEVTQTPSHQVTQMGQEVILRCVPISNHLYFYWYRQILGQKVEFLVSFYNNEISEKSEIFDDQFSVERPDGSNFTLKIRSTKLEDSAMYFCASNGRDDSTNEKLFFGSGTQLSVL.

The V and J genes are TRBV5-1 and TRBJ2-1, with 10 bases identical to TRBD2. Germline loops: CDR1 SGHRS, CDR2 YFSETQ. The CDR3 extends over 15 amino acids. The trim removed 0 bases at V and 6 bases at J, leaving 3 bases unmatched. CDR3 residues: CASSLGGTSVNEQFF. The CDR3 DNA is TGCGCCAGCAGCTTGGGCGGGACTAGCGTCAATGAGCAGTTCTTC. The complete variable domain, with remaining parts taken from reference TRBV5-1 and TRBJ2-1, reads KAGVTQTPRYLIKTRGQQVTLSCSPISGHRSVSWYQQTPGQGLQFLFEYFSETQRNKGNFPGRFSGRQFSNSRSEMNVSTLELGDSALYLCASSLGGTSVNEQFFGPGTRLTVL.

This clone is judged medium-sized. The rearrangement joins TRBV5-4 to TRBJ2-5; a possible D gene is TRBD2 (7 bases). Germline V lookup: CDR1 SGHNT, CDR2 YYREEE (reference sequence). Trimming pared 0 bases from V and 0 bases from J, leaving 15 bases between. This CDR3 has 17 residues. CDR3 protein: CASSLAPGRGYQETQYF. For the CDR3, the DNA is TGTGCCAGCAGCTTGGCACCGGGGAGGGGGTACCAAGAGACCCAGTACTTC.

The chain uses TRBV28 and TRBJ1-3; the match to TRBD1 covers 7 bases. This CDR3 region has 14 residues. V lost 6 bases and J lost 7; bases outside the gene matches: 9. Germline values: CDR1 MDHEN, CDR2 SYDVKM. The CDR3 coding sequence is TGTGCCAGCAGGATCGGGACAGCGTGGAACACCATATATTTT. Its protein product is CASRIGTAWNTIYF.

This clone is termed medium-sized. The chain carries TRBV7-9 and TRBJ2-4; TRBD1 matches at 9 bases. Unmatched junction bases numbered 7, after V lost 1 base and J lost 9 bases. Germline V gives CDR1 SEHNR, CDR2 FQNEAQ (reference sequence). The CDR3 runs to 15 residues. CDR3 residues: CASSLGDRDMSIQYF. The DNA for the CDR3 is TGTGCCAGCAGCTTAGGGGACAGGGATATGAGCATTCAGTACTTC.

This sequence joins TRBV19 and TRBJ2-1, with TRBD2 matching 8 bases. The germline V gene has CDR1 LNHDA and CDR2 SQIVND (reference sequence). J was trimmed by 7 bases and V by 7 bases; bases with no gene match: 9. This CDR3 has 14 amino acids. The CDR3 loop is CASNPGGQRNEQFF. The DNA of the CDR3 is TGTGCCAGTAACCCGGGGGGGCAAAGGAATGAGCAGTTCTTC.

V gene TRBV5-5 combines with J gene TRBJ1-2, with 12 nucleotides matching TRBD1. Germline trimming cut 7 bases from V and 8 bases from J; bases unmatched to any gene: 12. CDR1 and CDR2 (germline): SGHKS, YYEKEE (reference sequence). This CDR3 spans 15 amino acids. The CDR3 DNA follows: TGTGCCAGCCACAATCCGGGACAGGGGGCTATCGGCTACACCTTC. This codes for CASHNPGQGAIGYTF.

A note on this clone: The junction departs from the called germline gene at one end, perhaps through a read error. This chain joins TRBV5-6 and TRBJ1-6; a weak D match, TRBD1 (6 bases). CDR1 and CDR2 from the germline V gene are SGHDT and YYEEEE. This CDR3 contains 15 residues. DNA of the CDR3: TGTGCCAGCAGTTTGGGACACAGTTATGGTTCACCCCTCCACTTT. Amino acids: CASSLGHSYGSPLHF.

This clone was seen a few times. The V gene is TRBV11-2, the J gene TRBJ2-1; TRBD2 matches at 7 bases. V was pared by 5 bases and J by 7 bases, with 8 bases of the junction left unmatched. This CDR3 has 14 residues. Germline CDR1 reads SGHAT; CDR2 reads FQNNGV. The CDR3 protein is CASSPLSGLNEQFF. The CDR3 bases are TGTGCCAGCAGCCCCCTTAGCGGGCTAAATGAGCAGTTCTTC.

This clone was counted only a few times. The V and J genes are TRBV6-5 and TRBJ1-2; 7 bases are a match to TRBD1. This CDR3 region has 13 residues. Germline-derived CDR1 and CDR2 are MNHEY and SVGAGI. The J segment lost 8 bases and the V segment lost 5 bases, leaving 8 bases of the junction unmatched. CDR3 DNA sequence: TGTGCCAGCAGTAAACAGGGGTCCGTCGGCTACACCTTC. Protein: CASSKQGSVGYTF.

This clone was counted only a few times. The genes are TRBV27 and TRBJ2-1, with 9 bases identical to TRBD2. The CDR3 consists of 15 residues. V trimming: 6 bases; J trimming: 10 bases; junction bases outside the gene matches: 13. Looked up from germline, CDR1 is MNHEY and CDR2 is SMNVEV (reference sequence). The CDR3 region has the DNA TGTGCCAGCAGCTTTCAAGCGGGGGGCGTCGGAGAGCAGTTCTTC. This gives the protein CASSFQAGGVGEQFF.

The chain has TRBV10-1 and TRBJ2-7; no clear D. Trimming shortened V by 3 bases and J by 7 bases, and 13 bases separated the two germline ends. CDR1 WNHNN and CDR2 SYGVQD come from the germline V gene (reference sequence). CDR3 length: 13 residues. The CDR3 DNA sequence: TGCGCCAGCAGTGAAGGTTCCCCTGGGGAGCAGTACTTC. Protein sequence: CASSEGSPGEQYF.

This clone was counted a single time. The rearrangement links TRBV6-5 to TRBJ2-3; D remains ambiguous. Deletions cut 4 bases from V and 8 bases from J, with 13 bases between. This CDR3 is built from 13 residues. CDR1 MNHEY and CDR2 SVGAGI come from the germline V gene. CDR3 DNA: TGTGCCAGCAGTTCGGCGACTGAAACTACGCAGTATTTT. Translated, it gives CASSSATETTQYF.

The chain recombines TRBV30 with TRBJ2-6; unclear D gene. CDR1 and CDR2 from the germline V gene are GTSNPN and SVGIG (reference sequence). With 0 bases removed from V and 0 bases from J, the gap between germline ends came to 6 bases. The CDR3 has 15 amino acids. CDR3 protein: CAWSVIRSGANVLTF. CDR3 in DNA: TGTGCCTGGAGTGTAATCCGCTCTGGGGCCAACGTCCTGACTTTC.

This clone was seen only a few times. The V and J genes are TRBV2 and TRBJ1-2; D remains unclear. CDR1 is SNHLY, CDR2 FYNNEI, per germline. The V gene lost 5 bases and the J gene lost 5 bases, with 9 bases spanning the gap. This CDR3 is built from 12 residues. The CDR3 loop reads CASSRNSYGYTF. CDR3 coding DNA: TGTGCCAGCAGTCGGAATAGTTATGGCTACACCTTC.